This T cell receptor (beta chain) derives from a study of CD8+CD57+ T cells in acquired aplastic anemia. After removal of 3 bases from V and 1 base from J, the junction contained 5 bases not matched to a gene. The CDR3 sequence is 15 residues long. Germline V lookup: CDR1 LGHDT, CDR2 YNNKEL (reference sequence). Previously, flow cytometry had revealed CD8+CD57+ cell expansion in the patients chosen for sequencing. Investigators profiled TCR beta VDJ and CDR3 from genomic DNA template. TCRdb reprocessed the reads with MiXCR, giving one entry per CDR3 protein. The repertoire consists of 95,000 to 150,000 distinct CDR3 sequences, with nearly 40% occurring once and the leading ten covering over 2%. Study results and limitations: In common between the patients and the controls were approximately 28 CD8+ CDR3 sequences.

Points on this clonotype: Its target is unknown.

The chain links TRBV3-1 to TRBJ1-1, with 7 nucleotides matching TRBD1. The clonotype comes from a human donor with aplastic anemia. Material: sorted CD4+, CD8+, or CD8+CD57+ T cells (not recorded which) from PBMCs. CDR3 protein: CASSQGQRQNTEAFF. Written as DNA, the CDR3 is TGTGCCAGCAGCCAGGGACAGCGTCAGAACACTGAAGCTTTCTTT.